The sequence of this T cell receptor (beta chain) was determined in a study of T-cell memory formation after mild COVID-19. The wider study: TCR clusters largely stayed donor specific.

Points from the study as a whole: Of the contracting clones, CD4+ ones lay mainly in CM and EM, and CD8+ ones in EMRA. Within pre-infection memory, some responding clones were found, suggesting cross-reactive memory joined.

There are a few counts of this clonotype. The antigen is unknown. TCR alpha and TCR beta cDNA libraries with sample barcodes and UMIs came from 5'RACE using constant-segment primers. TCRdb fed the 5' RACE reads into MiXCR, producing one record per CDR3 protein. The sample has 500,000 to 650,000 distinct CDR3 sequences, about 20% seen once. Trimming pared 3 bases from V and 0 bases from J, leaving 8 bases between. The CDR3 is made up of 15 amino acids. The germline gives CDR1 LNHDA, CDR2 SQIVND (reference sequence). The sequencing sample was made of PBMCs or a T cell subset sorted from them (not recorded which). The clonotype originates from an adult woman who had mild COVID-19 (a few samples of this study predate the infection). Cell type and time point are not known. V and J are TRBV19 and TRBJ1-4; tentative D call: TRBD1 (5 bases). CDR3 sequence: CASSITGATNEKLFF. As DNA, the CDR3 is TGTGCCAGTAGTATTACAGGAGCAACTAATGAAAAACTGTTTTTT.